Sequencing of this T cell receptor beta chain was carried out in a study of cytomegalovirus exposure and HLA in healthy donors. About the study: Researchers found that more than 70% of some 400 genotyped donors fell within the Caucasian-associated ancestry cluster. General observations from the study: A later analysis found that most CMV-associated TCR beta chains appeared HLA-restricted.

This clone was seen just once. What it binds is unknown. This CDR3 has 16 amino acids. Trimming pared 1 base from V and 6 bases from J, leaving 15 bases between. Germline V CDR1 and CDR2: LNHDA, SQIVND (reference sequence). Researchers ran the PCR with 60 Vbeta and 13 Jbeta primers. Sequencing used immunoSEQ multiplex PCR; TCRdb keeps in-frame clones, though not all of them. The sample has under 200,000 clones, 75% to 90% seen once. Donors showed nominal health when sampled, although they likely had unrecorded immune exposures. The specimen was PBMCs. The clonotype was recovered from a human donor in good health. The V gene is TRBV19, the J gene TRBJ1-4, with unresolved D. The CDR3 is CASSIAGPSGDEKLFF. The CDR3 DNA sequence: TGTGCCAGTAGTATAGCTGGGCCTTCAGGCGATGAAAAACTGTTTTTT.